One and the same sample provided the 11 T cell receptor beta chains below, sequenced in a study of T cells in Graves' hyperthyroidism and ophthalmopathy. Amplified TCR beta CDR3 regions came from RNA transcripts. In the first-round RT-PCR of the TCR CDR3, the HTBI primer set was used. TCRdb re-called the multiplex PCR reads with MiXCR, one entry per CDR3 protein. The data show approximately 600,000 distinct CDR3 sequences, less than 25% seen once. The sequenced material came from blood. The receptors were gathered from a man in his thirties or forties with Graves' ophthalmopathy.

The chain is built from TRBV25-1 and TRBJ2-7; TRBD1 matches 7 bases. This CDR3 has 13 amino acids. The J segment lost 8 bases and the V segment lost 3 bases, leaving 7 bases of the junction unmatched. CDR1 is MGHDK and CDR2 is SYGVNS in the germline V gene. This CDR3 reads CASSDGTEVKQYF. CDR3 DNA: TGTGCCAGCAGTGACGGGACAGAGGTAAAGCAGTACTTC.

V usage is TRBV10-3 and J usage is TRBJ1-2; 11 bases fit TRBD1. The germline V gene encodes CDR1 ENHRY and CDR2 SYGVKD. The CDR3 contains 16 residues. The ends lost 4 bases at V and 3 bases at J; junction bases unmatched: 7. CDR3 region: CAISAIGQGADYGYTF. Here the CDR3 DNA reads TGTGCCATCAGTGCTATAGGACAGGGGGCAGACTATGGCTACACCTTC.

This clonotype was recorded many times. The V call is TRBV28, the J call TRBJ1-5; D uncertain. V shed 7 bases and J shed 0 bases, with 10 bases lying between them. Germline V CDR1 and CDR2: MDHEN, SYDVKM. The CDR3 covers 14 residues. CDR3 sequence: CASTTQYSNQPQHF. In DNA, the CDR3 is TGTGCCAGCACCACCCAGTATAGCAATCAGCCCCAGCATTTT.

CDR3 nucleotides: TGTGCCAGCAGTTCGCAGGGTGTTTGGGGTTGGCGGAACACCGGGGAGCTGTTTTTT. This gives the protein CASSSQGVWGWRNTGELFF. The rearrangement uses TRBV27 and TRBJ2-2; perhaps TRBD1 as D (5 bases). This CDR3 is built from 19 residues. V lost 4 bases, J lost 1 base, and 22 bases lay in between. Germline assignment: CDR1 MNHEY and CDR2 SMNVEV (reference sequence).

This clonotype was recorded a few times. The chain joins TRBV27 to TRBJ2-7; 10 nucleotides align to TRBD1. The germline gives CDR1 MNHEY, CDR2 SMNVEV (reference sequence). The CDR3 extends over 16 amino acids. With V trimmed by 4 bases and J by 4 bases, 10 bases remained unmatched. The CDR3 DNA is TGTGCCAGCAGTTCACCCAGCGGGACAGGGGAGTACGAGCAGTACTTC. The encoded protein is CASSSPSGTGEYEQYF.

This chain links TRBV4-2 with TRBJ2-1; tentative D call: TRBD1 (5 bases). The CDR3 runs 15 residues. In germline, CDR1 is LGHNA, CDR2 YNFKEQ. Trimming took off 4 bases at V and 12 bases at J, with 22 bases between the two ends. CDR3 bases: TGTGCCAGCAGCCGTCAAGGGGCCGCACTACATCGGCAGTTCTTC. This encodes CASSRQGAALHRQFF.

This clonotype was observed many times. This chain connects TRBV7-3 to TRBJ2-5; D may match TRBD1 or TRBD2 (5 bases each). Per the germline V gene, CDR1 is SGHTA and CDR2 is FQGTGA. The CDR3 runs 13 residues. Trimming left V 2 bases short and J 7 bases short, with 11 bases between. DNA for the CDR3: TGTGCCAGCAGCTTATCCGGGACGGGGACCCAGTACTTC. Translating gives CASSLSGTGTQYF.

This clonotype was recorded a few times. The gene calls are TRBV7-9 and TRBJ2-7, with a tentative D call TRBD2 (6 bases). V dropped 2 bases and J dropped 4 bases, with 12 bases sitting between them. CDR3 length: 14 amino acids. Per the germline V gene, CDR1 is SEHNR and CDR2 is FQNEAQ (reference sequence). The DNA for the CDR3 is TGTGCCAGCAGCTTAACCGGGAGTCAATACGAGCAGTACTTC. Translating gives CASSLTGSQYEQYF.

This clonotype was counted ten times or more. V gene TRBV7-9 combines with J gene TRBJ2-3, with TRBD2 identical over 7 bases. The CDR3 has 13 amino acids. V was pared by 5 bases and J by 7 bases, with 6 bases of the junction left unmatched. The germline V gene has CDR1 SEHNR and CDR2 FQNEAQ (reference sequence). In DNA, the CDR3 is TGTGCCAGCAGCGTGACTAGCCCCTATACGCAGTATTTT. Translating it yields CASSVTSPYTQYF.

The chain has TRBV15 and TRBJ2-7; 10 nucleotides line up with TRBD1. This CDR3 has 16 residues. Trimming removed 3 bases from V and 2 bases from J; junction bases left unmatched: 7. Germline lookup yields CDR1 LNHNV and CDR2 YYDKDF (reference sequence). The CDR3 coding sequence is TGTGCCACCAGCAGGCTACCGGGACAGGGGCCCTACGAGCAGTACTTC. Amino acids: CATSRLPGQGPYEQYF.

This clonotype occurred a few times. V is TRBV7-9 and J is TRBJ1-2; a possible D gene is TRBD1 (5 bases). CDR3 length: 13 residues. The germline V gene has CDR1 SEHNR and CDR2 FQNEAQ (reference sequence). Trimming left V 5 bases short and J 4 bases short, with 11 bases between. DNA of the CDR3: TGTGCCAGCAGCCTCGGGGACGGCTATGGCTACACCTTC. Protein product: CASSLGDGYGYTF. The full variable domain, completed using reference TRBV7-9 and TRBJ1-2, is DTGVSQNPRHKITKRGQNVTFRCDPISEHNRLYWYRQTLGQGPEFLTYFQNEAQLEKSRLLSDRFSAERPKGSFSTLEIQRTEQGDSAMYLCASSLGDGYGYTFGSGTRLTVV.